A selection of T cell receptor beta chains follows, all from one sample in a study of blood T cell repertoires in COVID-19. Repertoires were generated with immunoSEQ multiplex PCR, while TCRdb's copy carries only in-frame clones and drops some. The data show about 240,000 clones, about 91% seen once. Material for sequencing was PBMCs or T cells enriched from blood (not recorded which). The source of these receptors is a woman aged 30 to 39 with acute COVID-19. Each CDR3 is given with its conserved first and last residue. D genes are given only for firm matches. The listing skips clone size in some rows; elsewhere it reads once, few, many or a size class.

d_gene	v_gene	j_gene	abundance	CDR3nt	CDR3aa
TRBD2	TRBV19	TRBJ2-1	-	TGTGCCAGTAGTACTGGGACTAGCTTTAATGAGCAGTTCTTC	CASSTGTSFNEQFF
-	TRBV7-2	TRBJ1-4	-	TGTGCCAGCAGCCAGGACAGCGAATCAACTAATGAAAAACTGTTTTTT	CASSQDSESTNEKLFF
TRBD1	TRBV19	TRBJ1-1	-	TGTGCCAGTATCCCGACAGGGCGGGAGAACACTGAAGCTTTCTTT	CASIPTGRENTEAFF
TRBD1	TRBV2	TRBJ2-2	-	TGTGCCAGCAGTGGCCCGGGACAGACACGGACCGGGGAGCTGTTTTTT	CASSGPGQTRTGELFF
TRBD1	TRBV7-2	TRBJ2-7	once	TGTGCCAGCAGCCCTGGGACAGGCGGTTACGAGCAGTACTTC	CASSPGTGGYEQYF
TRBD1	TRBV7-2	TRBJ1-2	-	TGTGCCAGCAGCCGCCACCCAGGGGGCAGATCTAACTATGGCTACACCTTC	CASSRHPGGRSNYGYTF
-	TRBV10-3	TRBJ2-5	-	TGTGCCATCAAAGGGGGAGACCAAGAGACCCAGTACTTC	CAIKGGDQETQYF
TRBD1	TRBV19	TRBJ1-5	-	TGTGCCAGTAGAGAAGGACAGGGGCTCGGCAATCAGCCCCAGCATTTT	CASREGQGLGNQPQHF
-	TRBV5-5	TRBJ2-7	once	TGTGCCAGCAGCATACAGGGATCCGGCTACGAGCAGTACTTC	CASSIQGSGYEQYF
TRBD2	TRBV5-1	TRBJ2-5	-	TGCGCCAGCAGCCCCGGGACTACTCAAGAGACCCAGTACTTC	CASSPGTTQETQYF
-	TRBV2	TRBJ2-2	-	TGTGCCTTGAAAGGGAGCACCTACGGCACCGGGGAGCTGTTTTTT	CALKGSTYGTGELFF
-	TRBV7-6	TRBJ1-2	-	TGTGCCAGCAGCTTAAGCCAGGACAGACCCTATGGCTACACCTTC	CASSLSQDRPYGYTF
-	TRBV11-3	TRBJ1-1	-	TGTGCCAGCAGCTCCGGGAGGGTTGGCACTGAAGCTTTCTTT	CASSSGRVGTEAFF
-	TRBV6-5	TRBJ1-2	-	TGTGCCAGCACCCCACGGGAGGTTGGCTACACCTTC	CASTPREVGYTF
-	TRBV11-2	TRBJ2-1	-	TGTGCCAGCAGCTTTTTGGAGGGGAGGAATGAGCAGTTCTTC	CASSFLEGRNEQFF
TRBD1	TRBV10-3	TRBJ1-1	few	TGTGCCATCAGCAGTCGATCGGGACAGGAGAACACTGAAGCTTTCTTT	CAISSRSGQENTEAFF
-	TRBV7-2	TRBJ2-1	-	TGTGCCAGCAGCTTTAAGGGAGTCCCCGAGCAGTTCTTC	CASSFKGVPEQFF
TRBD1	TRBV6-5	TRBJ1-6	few	TGTGCCAGCAGCTCAACAGGGGGGAAGTCACCCCTCCACTTT	CASSSTGGKSPLHF
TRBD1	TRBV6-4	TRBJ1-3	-	TGTGCCAGCAGGCCGAGAAAGGGGGCCGGAAACACCATATATTTT	CASRPRKGAGNTIYF
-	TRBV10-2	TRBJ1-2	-	TGCGCCAGCAGTGACGTCCGGGGGGCGCGACTAACAACTAACTATGGCTACACCTTC	CASSDVRGARLTTNYGYTF
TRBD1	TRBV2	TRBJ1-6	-	TGTGCCAGCAGTGAACCCTGGGACAGGGACCATAATTCACCCCTCCACTTT	CASSEPWDRDHNSPLHF
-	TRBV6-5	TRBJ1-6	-	TGTGCCAGCACCCGAGGTCGGGATTCACCCCTCCACTTT	CASTRGRDSPLHF
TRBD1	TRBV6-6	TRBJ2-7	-	TGTGCCAGCAGCAACGCCCGGGACAGGGGGTCCTACGAGCAGTACTTC	CASSNARDRGSYEQYF
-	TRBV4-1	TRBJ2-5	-	TGCGCCAGCAGCCAAGGTTCCGGGGGCGGGGGAGAGACCCAGTACTTC	CASSQGSGGGGETQYF
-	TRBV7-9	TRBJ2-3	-	TGTGCCAGCAGCCCGACTAGGGAGCCGACAGATACGCAGTATTTT	CASSPTREPTDTQYF
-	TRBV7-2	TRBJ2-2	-	TGTGCCAGCAGCTTAGCGGCCCTTAAGGACTACCTCACCGGGGAGCTGTTTTTT	CASSLAALKDYLTGELFF
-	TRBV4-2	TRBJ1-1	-	TGTGCCAGCAGGCGGGATGACACTGAAGCTTTCTTT	CASRRDDTEAFF
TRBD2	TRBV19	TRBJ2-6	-	TGTGCCAGTAGTGGGAGGGCTTATGCCGTCCTTTCTGGGGCCAACGTCCTGACTTTC	CASSGRAYAVLSGANVLTF
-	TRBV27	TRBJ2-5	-	TGTGCCAGCAGTTTTGGGTGGGGTCAGGGCCAAGAGACCCAGTACTTC	CASSFGWGQGQETQYF
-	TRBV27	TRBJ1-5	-	TGTGCCAGCACCCCTCCGGTAGATCAGCCCCAGCATTTT	CASTPPVDQPQHF
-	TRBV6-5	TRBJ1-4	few	TGTGCCAGCAGAACCGGGGGTACTAATGAAAAACTGTTTTTT	CASRTGGTNEKLFF
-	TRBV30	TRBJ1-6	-	TGTGCCTGGAGTGTTGGAGGGAGGGATTCACCCCTCCACTTT	CAWSVGGRDSPLHF
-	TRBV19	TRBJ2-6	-	TGTGCCAGTAGTACCCCAACAGGGACTGGGGCCAACGTCCTGACTTTC	CASSTPTGTGANVLTF
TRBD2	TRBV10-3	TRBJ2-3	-	TGTGCCATCACCTCCGGGACTAGGACAGATACGCAGTATTTT	CAITSGTRTDTQYF
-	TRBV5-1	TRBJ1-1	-	TGCGCCAGCAGCTTGGGCGTCATAGGGGCAAACTCTGAAGCTTTCTTT	CASSLGVIGANSEAFF
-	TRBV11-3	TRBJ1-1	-	TGTGCCAGCAGCACACATGGGAACACTGAAGCTTTCTTT	CASSTHGNTEAFF
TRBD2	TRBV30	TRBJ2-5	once	TGTGCCTGGAGTGCAGGACTAGCGGGGGCCCAAGAGACCCAGTACTTC	CAWSAGLAGAQETQYF
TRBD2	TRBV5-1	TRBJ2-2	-	TGCGCCAGCAGCCCTCCCCTAGCGGGGGGGCCAAGCACCGGGGAGCTGTTTTTT	CASSPPLAGGPSTGELFF
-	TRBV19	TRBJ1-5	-	TGTGCCAGTAGTATCACCGGGGAGGGCAATCAGCCCCAGCATTTT	CASSITGEGNQPQHF
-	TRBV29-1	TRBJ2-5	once	TGCAGCGTCCCCAAGAGGGGGGAGACCCAGTACTTC	CSVPKRGETQYF
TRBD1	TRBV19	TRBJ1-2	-	TGTGCCAGTAGTACAAGGAGGAGGGACAGGATATTTCCCGGCTACACCTTC	CASSTRRRDRIFPGYTF
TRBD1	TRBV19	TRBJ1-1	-	TGTGCCAGTAGTATAGAATCGACAGGGTTGAAGACTGAAGCTTTCTTT	CASSIESTGLKTEAFF
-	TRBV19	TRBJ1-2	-	TGTGCCAGTAGTATCGTCGTGGACAACCCTAACTATGGCTACACCTTC	CASSIVVDNPNYGYTF
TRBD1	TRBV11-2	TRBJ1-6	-	TGTGCCAGCAGGTTGGGACAGAGCTCCTATAATTCACCCCTCCACTTT	CASRLGQSSYNSPLHF
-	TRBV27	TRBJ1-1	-	TGTGCCAGCAGTCTGTTGTTGGGGGGAGTCAGCACTGAAGCTTTCTTT	CASSLLLGGVSTEAFF
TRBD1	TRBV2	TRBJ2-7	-	TGTGCCAGCAGTGAAGAGGGTGGGACAGTCTACGAGCAGTACTTC	CASSEEGGTVYEQYF
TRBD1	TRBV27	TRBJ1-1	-	TGTGCCAGCAGTCGCGGCGGGGAACAGGGGCCGCTGAACACTGAAGCTTTCTTT	CASSRGGEQGPLNTEAFF